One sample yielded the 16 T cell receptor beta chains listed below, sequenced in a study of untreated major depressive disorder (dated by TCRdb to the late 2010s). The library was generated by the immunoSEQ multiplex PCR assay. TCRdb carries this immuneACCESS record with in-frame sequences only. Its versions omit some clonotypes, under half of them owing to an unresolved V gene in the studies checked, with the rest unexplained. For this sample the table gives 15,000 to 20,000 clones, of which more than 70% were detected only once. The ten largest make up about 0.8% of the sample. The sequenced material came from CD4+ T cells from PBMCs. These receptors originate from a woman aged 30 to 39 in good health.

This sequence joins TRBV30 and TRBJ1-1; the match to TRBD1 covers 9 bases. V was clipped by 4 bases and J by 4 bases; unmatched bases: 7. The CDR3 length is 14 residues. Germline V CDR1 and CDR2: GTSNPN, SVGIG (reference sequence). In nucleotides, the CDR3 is TGTGCCTGGACCATGGACAGGGGTGGCACTGAAGCTTTCTTT. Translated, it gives CAWTMDRGGTEAFF.

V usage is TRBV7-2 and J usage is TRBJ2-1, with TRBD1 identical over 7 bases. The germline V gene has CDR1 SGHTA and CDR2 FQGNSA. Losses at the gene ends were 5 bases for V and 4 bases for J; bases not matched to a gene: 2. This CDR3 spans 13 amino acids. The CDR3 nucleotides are TGTGCCAGCAGCCTGGGACAGTACAATGAGCAGTTCTTC. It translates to CASSLGQYNEQFF.

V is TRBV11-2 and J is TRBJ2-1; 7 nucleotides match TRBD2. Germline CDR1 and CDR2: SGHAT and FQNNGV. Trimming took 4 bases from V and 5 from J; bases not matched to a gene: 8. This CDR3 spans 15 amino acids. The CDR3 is CASSSRTRQDNEQFF. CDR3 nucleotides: TGTGCCAGCAGCTCTCGGACTAGGCAGGACAATGAGCAGTTCTTC.

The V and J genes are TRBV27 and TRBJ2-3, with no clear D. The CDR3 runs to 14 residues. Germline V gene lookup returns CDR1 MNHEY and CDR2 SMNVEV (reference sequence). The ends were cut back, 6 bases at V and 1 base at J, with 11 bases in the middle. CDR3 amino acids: CASRSLRGTDTQYF. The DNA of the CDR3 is TGTGCCAGCAGGTCGTTGCGCGGCACAGATACGCAGTATTTT.

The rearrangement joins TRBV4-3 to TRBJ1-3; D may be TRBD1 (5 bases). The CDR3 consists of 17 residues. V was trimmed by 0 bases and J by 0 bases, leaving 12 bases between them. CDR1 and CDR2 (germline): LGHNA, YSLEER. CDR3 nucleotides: TGCGCCAGCAGCCAAGATGCAGGGCCTAGCTCTGGAAACACCATATATTTT. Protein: CASSQDAGPSSGNTIYF.

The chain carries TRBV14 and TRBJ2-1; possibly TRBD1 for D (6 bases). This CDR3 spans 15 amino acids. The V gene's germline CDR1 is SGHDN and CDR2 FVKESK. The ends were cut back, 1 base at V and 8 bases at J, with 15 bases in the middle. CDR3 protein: CASSQGRGQRDEQFF. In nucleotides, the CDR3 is TGTGCCAGCAGCCAAGGCAGGGGTCAGAGGGATGAGCAGTTCTTC.

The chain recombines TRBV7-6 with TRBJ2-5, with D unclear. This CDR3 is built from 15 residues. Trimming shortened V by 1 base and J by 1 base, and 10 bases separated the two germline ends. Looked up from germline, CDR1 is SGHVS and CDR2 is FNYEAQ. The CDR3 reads CASSLVWNSQETQYF. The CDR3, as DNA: TGTGCCAGCAGCTTAGTATGGAACAGCCAAGAGACCCAGTACTTC. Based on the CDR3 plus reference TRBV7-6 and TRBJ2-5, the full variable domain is GAGVSQSPRYKVTKRGQDVALRCDPISGHVSLYWYRQALGQGPEFLTYFNYEAQQDKSGLPNDRFSAERPEGSISTLTIQRTEQRDSAMYRCASSLVWNSQETQYFGPGTRLLVL.

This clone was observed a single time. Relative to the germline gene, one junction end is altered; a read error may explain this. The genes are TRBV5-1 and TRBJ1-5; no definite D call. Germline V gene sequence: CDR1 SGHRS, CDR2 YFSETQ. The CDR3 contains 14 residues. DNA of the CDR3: TGCGCCAGCAGCTTGGAGGGCAGCACTCAGCCCCAGCATTTT. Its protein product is CASSLEGSTQPQHF.

The CDR3 spells CASSTDSDTDTQYF. CDR3 nucleotides: TGTGCCAGCAGCACAGACTCCGACACAGATACGCAGTATTTT. The chain joins TRBV9 to TRBJ2-3; no clear D gene. CDR1 is SGDLS and CDR2 is YYNGEE in the germline V gene. Trimming left V 4 bases short and J 2 bases short, with 11 bases between. CDR3 length: 14 amino acids.

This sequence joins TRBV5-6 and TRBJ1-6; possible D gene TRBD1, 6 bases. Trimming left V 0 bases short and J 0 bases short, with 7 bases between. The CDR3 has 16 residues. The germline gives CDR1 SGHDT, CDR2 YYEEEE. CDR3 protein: CASSLGGLSYNSPLHF. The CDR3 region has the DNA TGTGCCAGCAGCTTGGGGGGGCTCTCCTATAATTCACCCCTCCACTTT.

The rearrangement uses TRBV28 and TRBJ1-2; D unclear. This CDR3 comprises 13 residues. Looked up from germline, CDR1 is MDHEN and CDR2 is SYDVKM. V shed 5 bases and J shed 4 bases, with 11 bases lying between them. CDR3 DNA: TGTGCCAGCAGTCCCGGCGGACGCTATGGCTACACCTTC. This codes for CASSPGGRYGYTF.

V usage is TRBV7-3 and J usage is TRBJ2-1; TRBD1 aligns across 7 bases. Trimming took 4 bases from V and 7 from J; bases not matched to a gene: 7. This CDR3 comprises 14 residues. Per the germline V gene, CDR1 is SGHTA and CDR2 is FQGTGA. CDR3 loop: CASSSNRDSNEQFF. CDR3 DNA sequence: TGTGCCAGCAGCTCGAACCGGGACAGTAATGAGCAGTTCTTC.

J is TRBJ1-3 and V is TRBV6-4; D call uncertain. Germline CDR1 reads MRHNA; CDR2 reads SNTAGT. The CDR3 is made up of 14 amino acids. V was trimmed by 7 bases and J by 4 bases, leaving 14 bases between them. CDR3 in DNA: TGTGCCAGCAAAATGGAATTAGGCGGAAACACCATATATTTT. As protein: CASKMELGGNTIYF.

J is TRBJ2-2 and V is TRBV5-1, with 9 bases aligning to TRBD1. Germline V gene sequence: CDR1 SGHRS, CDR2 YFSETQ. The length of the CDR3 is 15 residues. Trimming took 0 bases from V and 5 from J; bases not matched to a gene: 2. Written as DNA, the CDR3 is TGCGCCAGCAGCTTGGAAGGACAGGGGACCGGGGAGCTGTTTTTT. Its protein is CASSLEGQGTGELFF.

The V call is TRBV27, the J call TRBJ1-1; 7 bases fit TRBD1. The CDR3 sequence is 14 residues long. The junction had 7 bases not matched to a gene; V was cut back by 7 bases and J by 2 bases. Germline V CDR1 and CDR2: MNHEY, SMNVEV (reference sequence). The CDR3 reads CASNRQGPNTEAFF. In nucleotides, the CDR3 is TGTGCCAGCAACCGACAGGGCCCTAACACTGAAGCTTTCTTT.

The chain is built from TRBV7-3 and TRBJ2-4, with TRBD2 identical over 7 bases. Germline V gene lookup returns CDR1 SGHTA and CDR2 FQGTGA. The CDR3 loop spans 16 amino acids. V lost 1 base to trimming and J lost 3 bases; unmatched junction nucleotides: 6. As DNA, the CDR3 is TGTGCCAGCAGCTTAAGGTCGGGAGGAGGCAAAAACATTCAGTACTTC. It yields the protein CASSLRSGGGKNIQYF.